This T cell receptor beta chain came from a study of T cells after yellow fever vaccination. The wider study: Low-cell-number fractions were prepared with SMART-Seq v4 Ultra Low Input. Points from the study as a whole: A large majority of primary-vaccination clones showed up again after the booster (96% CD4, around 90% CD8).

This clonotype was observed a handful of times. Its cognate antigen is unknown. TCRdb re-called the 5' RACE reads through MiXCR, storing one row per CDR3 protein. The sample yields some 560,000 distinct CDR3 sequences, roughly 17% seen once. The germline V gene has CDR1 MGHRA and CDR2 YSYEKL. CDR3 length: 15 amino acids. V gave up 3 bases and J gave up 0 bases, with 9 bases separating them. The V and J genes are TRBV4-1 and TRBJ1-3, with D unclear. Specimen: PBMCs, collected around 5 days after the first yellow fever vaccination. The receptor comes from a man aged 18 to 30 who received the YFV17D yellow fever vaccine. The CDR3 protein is CASSQVGSSGNTIYF. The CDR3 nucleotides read TGCGCCAGCAGCCAGGTGGGGTCCTCTGGAAACACCATATATTTT.